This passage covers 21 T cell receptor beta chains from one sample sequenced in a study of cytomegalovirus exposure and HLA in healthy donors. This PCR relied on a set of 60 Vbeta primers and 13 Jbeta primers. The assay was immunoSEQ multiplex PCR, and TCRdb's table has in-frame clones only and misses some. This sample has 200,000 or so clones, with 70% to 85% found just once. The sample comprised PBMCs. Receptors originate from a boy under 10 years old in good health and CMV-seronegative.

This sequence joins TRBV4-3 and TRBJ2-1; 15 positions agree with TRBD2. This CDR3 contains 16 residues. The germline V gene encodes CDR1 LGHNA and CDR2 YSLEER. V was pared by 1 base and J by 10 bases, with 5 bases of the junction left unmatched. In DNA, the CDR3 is TGCGCCAGCAGCCAAGGGACTAGCGGGGGGGCCGGGGAGCAGTTCTTC. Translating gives CASSQGTSGGAGEQFF.

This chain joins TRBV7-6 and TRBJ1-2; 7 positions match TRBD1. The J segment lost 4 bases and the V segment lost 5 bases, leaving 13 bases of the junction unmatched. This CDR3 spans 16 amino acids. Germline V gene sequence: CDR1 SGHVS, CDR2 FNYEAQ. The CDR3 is CASSPRQGYVGYGYTF. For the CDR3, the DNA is TGTGCCAGCAGCCCACGACAGGGTTACGTAGGCTATGGCTACACCTTC.

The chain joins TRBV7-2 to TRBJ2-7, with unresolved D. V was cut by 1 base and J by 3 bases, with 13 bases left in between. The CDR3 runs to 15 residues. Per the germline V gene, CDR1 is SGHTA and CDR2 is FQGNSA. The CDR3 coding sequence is TGTGCCAGCAGCTTAGGTGCCAGTTCGCACTACGAGCAGTACTTC. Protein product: CASSLGASSHYEQYF.

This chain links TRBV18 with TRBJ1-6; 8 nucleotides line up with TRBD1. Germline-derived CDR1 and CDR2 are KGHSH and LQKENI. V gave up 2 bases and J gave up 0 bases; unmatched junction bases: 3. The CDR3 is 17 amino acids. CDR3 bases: TGTGCCAGCTCACCAAGAGGACAGGGCTCCTATAATTCACCCCTCCACTTT. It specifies CASSPRGQGSYNSPLHF.

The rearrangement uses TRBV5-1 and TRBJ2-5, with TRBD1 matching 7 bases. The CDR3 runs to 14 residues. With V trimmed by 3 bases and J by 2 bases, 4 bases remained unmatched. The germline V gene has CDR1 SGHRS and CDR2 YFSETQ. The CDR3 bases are TGCGCCAGCAGCTACGGACAGGCACAAGAGACCCAGTACTTC. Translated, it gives CASSYGQAQETQYF.

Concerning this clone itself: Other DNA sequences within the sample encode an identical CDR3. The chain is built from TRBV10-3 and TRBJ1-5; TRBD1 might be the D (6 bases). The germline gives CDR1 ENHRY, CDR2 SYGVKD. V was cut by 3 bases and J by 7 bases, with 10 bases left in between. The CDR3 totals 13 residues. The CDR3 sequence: CAISEGGGQPQHF. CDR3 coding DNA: TGTGCCATCAGTGAAGGGGGAGGGCAGCCCCAGCATTTT.

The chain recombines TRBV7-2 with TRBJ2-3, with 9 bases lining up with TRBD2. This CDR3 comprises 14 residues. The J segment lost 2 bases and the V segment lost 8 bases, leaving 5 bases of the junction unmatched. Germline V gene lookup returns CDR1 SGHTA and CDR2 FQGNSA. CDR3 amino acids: CASSRTSVTDTQYF. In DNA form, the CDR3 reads TGTGCCAGCTCTAGGACTAGCGTCACAGATACGCAGTATTTT.

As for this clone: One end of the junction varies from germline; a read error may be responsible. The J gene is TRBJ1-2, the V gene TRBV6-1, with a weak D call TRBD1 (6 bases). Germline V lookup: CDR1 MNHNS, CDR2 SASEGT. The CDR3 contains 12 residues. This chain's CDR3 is CASSRGGDSEKF. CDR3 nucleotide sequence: TGTGCCAGCAGCCGAGGGGGGGACTCGGAAAAATTC.

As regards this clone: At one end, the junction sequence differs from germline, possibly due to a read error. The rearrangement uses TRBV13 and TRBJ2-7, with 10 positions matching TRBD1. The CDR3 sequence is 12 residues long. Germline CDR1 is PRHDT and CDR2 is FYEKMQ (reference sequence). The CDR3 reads CASSIRRDRGFF. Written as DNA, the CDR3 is TGTGCCAGCAGCATTAGACGGGACAGGGGTTTTTTC.

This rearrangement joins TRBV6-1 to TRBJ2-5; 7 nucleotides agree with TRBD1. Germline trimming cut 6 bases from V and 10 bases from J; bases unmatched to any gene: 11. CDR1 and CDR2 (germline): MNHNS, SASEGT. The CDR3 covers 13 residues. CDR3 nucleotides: TGTGCCAGCAGCGGGACAGCTGGGAGAAGCCAGTACTTC. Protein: CASSGTAGRSQYF.

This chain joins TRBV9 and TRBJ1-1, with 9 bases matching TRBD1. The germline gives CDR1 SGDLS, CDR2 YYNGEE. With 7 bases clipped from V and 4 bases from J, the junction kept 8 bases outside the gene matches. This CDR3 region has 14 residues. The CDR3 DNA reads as TGTGCCAGCGGCGGACAGGGGATAGGCACTGAAGCTTTCTTT. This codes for CASGGQGIGTEAFF.

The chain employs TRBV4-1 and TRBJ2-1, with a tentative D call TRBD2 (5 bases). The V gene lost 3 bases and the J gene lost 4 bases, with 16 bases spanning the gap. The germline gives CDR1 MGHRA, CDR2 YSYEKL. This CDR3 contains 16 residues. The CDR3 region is CASSQARRTGYNEQFF. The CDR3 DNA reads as TGCGCCAGCAGCCAGGCGCGCCGGACGGGATACAATGAGCAGTTCTTC.

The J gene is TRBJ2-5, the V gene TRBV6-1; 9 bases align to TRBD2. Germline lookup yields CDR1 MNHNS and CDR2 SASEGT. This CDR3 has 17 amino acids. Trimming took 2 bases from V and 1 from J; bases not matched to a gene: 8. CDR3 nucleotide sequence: TGTGCCAGCAGTGAACCCCGGGGACTAGCCATCCAAGAGACCCAGTACTTC. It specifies CASSEPRGLAIQETQYF.

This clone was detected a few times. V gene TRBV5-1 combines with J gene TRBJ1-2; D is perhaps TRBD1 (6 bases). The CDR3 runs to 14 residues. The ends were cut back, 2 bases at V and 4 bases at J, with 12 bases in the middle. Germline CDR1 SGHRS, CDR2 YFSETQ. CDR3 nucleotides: TGCGCCAGCAGCTTTCAGGGGAAGGCCTATGGCTACACCTTC. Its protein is CASSFQGKAYGYTF.

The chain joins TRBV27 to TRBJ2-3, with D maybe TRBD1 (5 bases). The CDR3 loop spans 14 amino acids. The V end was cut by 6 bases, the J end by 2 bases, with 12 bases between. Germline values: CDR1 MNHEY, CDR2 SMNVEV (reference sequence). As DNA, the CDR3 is TGTGCCAGCAGCCTACAGGAGCCCACAGATACGCAGTATTTT. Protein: CASSLQEPTDTQYF.

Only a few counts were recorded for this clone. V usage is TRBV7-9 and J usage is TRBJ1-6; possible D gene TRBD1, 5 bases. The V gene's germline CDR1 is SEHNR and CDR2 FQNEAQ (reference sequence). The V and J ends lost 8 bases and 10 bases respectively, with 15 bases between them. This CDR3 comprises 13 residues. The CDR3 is CASWGPEGSPLHF. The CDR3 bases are TGTGCCAGCTGGGGACCGGAGGGGTCACCCCTCCACTTT.

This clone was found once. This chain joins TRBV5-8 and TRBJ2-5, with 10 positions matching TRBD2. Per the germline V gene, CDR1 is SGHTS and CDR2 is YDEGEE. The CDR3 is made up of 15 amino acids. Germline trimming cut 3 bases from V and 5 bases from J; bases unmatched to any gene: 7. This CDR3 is CASSSGTSVWETQYF. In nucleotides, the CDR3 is TGTGCCAGCAGCTCGGGGACTAGCGTGTGGGAGACCCAGTACTTC.

CDR3 in amino acids: CASSRGRGDEQFF. Written as DNA, the CDR3 is TGTGCCAGCAGCCGAGGGCGGGGCGATGAGCAGTTCTTC. The V call is TRBV7-3, the J call TRBJ2-1; possibly TRBD2 for D (6 bases). The CDR3 sequence is 13 residues long. The V gene's germline CDR1 is SGHTA and CDR2 FQGTGA. V lost 5 bases and J lost 8, with 13 bases in between.

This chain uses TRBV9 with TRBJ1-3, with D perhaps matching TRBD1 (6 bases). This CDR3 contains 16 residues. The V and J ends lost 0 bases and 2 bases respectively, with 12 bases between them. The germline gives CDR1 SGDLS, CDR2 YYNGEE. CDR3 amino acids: CASSVAFQGPGNTIYF. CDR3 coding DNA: TGTGCCAGCAGCGTAGCTTTTCAGGGGCCTGGAAACACCATATATTTT.

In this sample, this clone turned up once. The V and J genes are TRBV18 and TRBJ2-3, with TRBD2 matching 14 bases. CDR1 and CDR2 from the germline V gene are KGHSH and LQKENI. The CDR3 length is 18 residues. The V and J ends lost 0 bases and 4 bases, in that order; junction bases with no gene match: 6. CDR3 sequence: CASSPPGTSGGPPDTQYF. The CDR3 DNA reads TGTGCCAGCTCACCACCGGGGACTAGCGGGGGCCCCCCAGATACGCAGTATTTT.

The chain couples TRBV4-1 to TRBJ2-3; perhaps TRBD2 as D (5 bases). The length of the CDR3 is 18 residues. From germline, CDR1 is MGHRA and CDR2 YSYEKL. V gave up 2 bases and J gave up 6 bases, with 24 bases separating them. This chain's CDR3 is CASSQRGGPVSPGDTQYF. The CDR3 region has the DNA TGCGCCAGCAGCCAACGTGGAGGTCCCGTCTCTCCCGGGGATACGCAGTATTTT.